These T cell receptor beta chains were read from a single sample in a study of OX40 agonist ivuxolimab in advanced cancers. Clones were read by immunoSEQ multiplex PCR, and TCRdb kept only the in-frame ones, dropping some. Among tens of thousands of clones, roughly 91% were seen once, and the ten largest hold around 13%. The sample in question was CD4+ or CD8+ T cells sorted from blood, obtained in a trial of the OX40 agonist ivuxolimab. These receptor sequences come from an adult with an advanced solid tumor such as melanoma, head and neck, liver or kidney cancer. CDR3s include the opening cysteine and the closing phenylalanine or tryptophan. The order of the fields is V gene, J gene, clone size, D gene, CDR3 protein, CDR3 DNA. D genes are given only for firm matches. Clone size is given for some rows only: seen once, a few or many times, or a class if the clone is expanded.

>TRBV7-9|TRBJ2-1|NA|TRBD2
CASTSGVYNEQFF
TGTGCCTCTACTAGCGGGGTATACAATGAGCAGTTCTTC
>TRBV30|TRBJ1-3|NA|NA
CAWSPTFGNTIYF
TGTGCCTGGAGTCCTACCTTTGGAAACACCATATATTTT
>TRBV7-9|TRBJ2-5|NA|NA
CASGEPGPGETQYF
TGTGCCAGCGGAGAACCGGGACCGGGGGAGACCCAGTACTTC
>TRBV6-1|TRBJ2-7|once|TRBD2
CASSSSGRAYEQYF
TGTGCCAGCAGCTCCAGCGGGAGGGCCTACGAGCAGTACTTC
>TRBV7-6|TRBJ2-7|NA|NA
CASSLRHRELYEQYF
TGTGCCAGCAGCCTCCGACACCGGGAGCTCTACGAGCAGTACTTC
>TRBV25-1|TRBJ2-7|NA|NA
CASSYTYEQYF
TGTGCCAGCAGTTACACCTACGAGCAGTACTTC
>TRBV13|TRBJ1-1|NA|NA
CASSPRQFEAFF
TGTGCCAGCAGCCCCCGGCAGTTTGAAGCTTTCTTT
>TRBV6-5|TRBJ2-1|NA|NA
CASSYSRNEQFF
TGTGCCAGCAGTTACTCGAGGAATGAGCAGTTCTTC
>TRBV19|TRBJ2-2|NA|TRBD1
CASSILTGGTGELFF
TGTGCCAGTAGTATCCTGACAGGGGGCACCGGGGAGCTGTTTTTT
>TRBV27|TRBJ2-7|medium-sized|TRBD1
CASSGQGSSYEQYF
TGTGCCAGCAGCGGACAGGGAAGCTCCTACGAGCAGTACTTC
>TRBV6-1|TRBJ2-7|NA|NA
CASSPRGYEQYF
TGTGCCAGCAGCCCCAGAGGGTACGAGCAGTACTTC
>TRBV6-1|TRBJ1-5|once|NA
CASSPPRGDRQPQHF
TGTGCCAGCAGTCCCCCTCGGGGGGACCGTCAGCCCCAGCATTTT
>TRBV19|TRBJ1-3|NA|NA
CASRQPQGTPDTIYF
TGTGCCAGTAGGCAACCGCAGGGGACGCCGGACACCATATATTTT
>TRBV11-2|TRBJ1-1|once|NA
CASRGWNTEAFF
TGTGCCAGCAGAGGGTGGAACACTGAAGCTTTCTTT
>TRBV6-1|TRBJ1-1|NA|TRBD1
CASTPGTVEAFF
TGTGCCAGCACCCCCGGGACAGTAGAAGCTTTCTTT
>TRBV13|TRBJ2-7|NA|NA
CASSAGHFSYEQYF
TGTGCCAGCAGTGCGGGGCACTTCTCCTACGAGCAGTACTTC
>TRBV6-1|TRBJ2-7|NA|TRBD1
CASSEARQGDYEQYF
TGTGCCAGCAGTGAAGCGCGTCAGGGGGACTACGAGCAGTACTTC
>TRBV28|TRBJ2-1|NA|NA
CASSLTNLGTHNEQFF
TGTGCCAGCAGTTTAACGAACCTAGGGACCCACAATGAGCAGTTCTTC
>TRBV11-3|TRBJ2-3|once|TRBD2
CASSLRASGNSDTQYF
TGTGCCAGCAGCTTAAGAGCTAGCGGGAATTCAGATACGCAGTATTTT
>TRBV19|TRBJ1-5|NA|TRBD1
CASSIWGQGNQPQHF
TGTGCCAGTAGTATTTGGGGACAGGGCAATCAGCCCCAGCATTTT
>TRBV2|TRBJ1-2|NA|NA
CASLLGDGYGYTF
TGTGCCAGCCTTCTCGGGGATGGCTATGGCTACACCTTC
>TRBV27|TRBJ2-1|NA|NA
CASSLPSVGGGEVNEQFF
TGTGCCAGCAGTTTACCCTCGGTGGGGGGGGGCGAAGTCAATGAGCAGTTCTTC
>TRBV2|TRBJ1-5|NA|TRBD1
CASRGGTDSNQPQHF
TGTGCCAGCAGGGGGGGGACAGATAGCAATCAGCCCCAGCATTTT
>TRBV5-6|TRBJ2-7|once|NA
CASTGGRNPYEQYF
TGTGCCAGCACCGGAGGACGAAACCCCTACGAGCAGTACTTC
>TRBV6-6|TRBJ2-1|NA|TRBD2
CASSYSREKYNEQFF
TGTGCCAGCAGTTACTCGCGGGAGAAATACAATGAGCAGTTCTTC
>TRBV9|TRBJ2-6|NA|NA
CASSPTGSGANVLTF
TGTGCCAGCAGCCCCACAGGGTCAGGGGCCAACGTCCTGACTTTC
>TRBV15|TRBJ1-5|NA|NA
CATSRGQSSNQPQHF
TGTGCCACCAGCAGAGGGCAGAGTAGCAATCAGCCCCAGCATTTT
>TRBV29-1|TRBJ2-7|NA|TRBD2
CSVEAAASGSYEQYF
TGCAGCGTTGAAGCGGCGGCTAGCGGGAGCTACGAGCAGTACTTC
>TRBV29-1|TRBJ2-7|few|NA
CSVEAQGRFSYEQYF
TGCAGCGTTGAAGCTCAGGGCAGGTTCTCCTACGAGCAGTACTTC
>TRBV7-6|TRBJ1-2|NA|NA
CASSPTGAAYGYTF
TGTGCCAGCAGCCCAACGGGGGCGGCGTATGGCTACACCTTC
>TRBV19|TRBJ1-1|NA|NA
CASNEKGPFMNTEAFF
TGTGCCAGTAATGAAAAGGGCCCTTTTATGAACACTGAAGCTTTCTTT
>TRBV7-3|TRBJ2-3|NA|TRBD1
CASSLSGTGGTDTQYF
TGTGCCAGCAGCTTAAGCGGGACAGGGGGCACAGATACGCAGTATTTT
>TRBV30|TRBJ1-3|NA|TRBD1
CAWKTSGQGPGNTIYF
TGTGCCTGGAAAACATCCGGACAGGGCCCTGGAAACACCATATATTTT
>TRBV4-3|TRBJ2-2|NA|NA
CASSQQDPQYGGELFF
TGCGCCAGCAGCCAGCAAGACCCCCAATACGGCGGGGAGCTGTTTTTT
>TRBV29-1|TRBJ2-1|NA|TRBD1
CSVDIGTGVSNEQFF
TGCAGCGTTGATATAGGGACAGGGGTAAGCAATGAGCAGTTCTTC
>TRBV11-2|TRBJ2-1|once|NA
CASSFLDRSNYNEQFF
TGTGCCAGCAGCTTCCTAGACAGGTCGAACTACAATGAGCAGTTCTTC
>TRBV7-2|TRBJ2-5|NA|TRBD2
CASSWGLAGKTQYF
TGTGCCAGCAGCTGGGGACTAGCAGGGAAGACCCAGTACTTC
>TRBV27|TRBJ2-7|NA|TRBD2
CASSAGGPNEQYF
TGTGCCAGCAGCGCGGGAGGGCCCAACGAGCAGTACTTC
>TRBV7-7|TRBJ1-3|NA|NA
CASSLAPGTRSGNTIYF
TGTGCTAGCAGCTTAGCGCCCGGGACTCGCTCTGGAAACACCATATATTTT
>TRBV6-5|TRBJ2-7|NA|NA
CASSDPGYEQYF
TGTGCCAGCAGTGATCCTGGTTACGAGCAGTACTTC
>TRBV7-9|TRBJ1-1|NA|TRBD1
CASSAPGQGETEAFF
TGTGCCAGCAGCGCTCCGGGACAGGGCGAGACTGAAGCTTTCTTT
>TRBV6-5|TRBJ1-3|NA|NA
CASSYYGQISGNTIYF
TGTGCCAGCAGTTACTATGGACAGATCTCTGGAAACACCATATATTTT
>TRBV9|TRBJ2-7|NA|TRBD1
CASSDSGGRDYEQYF
TGTGCCAGCAGCGACTCAGGGGGCAGGGACTACGAGCAGTACTTC
>TRBV27|TRBJ2-7|once|NA
CASAPGSSYEQYF
TGTGCCAGCGCCCCAGGGTCCTCCTACGAGCAGTACTTC
>TRBV7-3|TRBJ2-1|few|TRBD2
CASSFVAGATYNEQFF
TGTGCCAGCAGCTTCGTAGCGGGGGCTACCTACAATGAGCAGTTCTTC
>TRBV28|TRBJ2-7|NA|TRBD1
CASSLSGTGGYEQYF
TGTGCCAGCAGTTTGTCCGGGACAGGGGGCTACGAGCAGTACTTC
>TRBV4-1|TRBJ2-5|NA|NA
CASSQTLGTQYF
TGCGCCAGCAGCCAGACGCTGGGGACCCAGTACTTC
>TRBV7-9|TRBJ2-6|NA|TRBD1
CASSLEGATGANVLTF
TGTGCCAGCAGCTTAGAGGGGGCAACGGGGGCCAACGTCCTGACTTTC
>TRBV10-3|TRBJ2-5|NA|NA
CASMAKGREETQYF
TGTGCCAGCATGGCGAAAGGGAGAGAGGAGACCCAGTACTTC
>TRBV27|TRBJ2-7|NA|NA
CASSPSDRSPEQYF
TGTGCCAGCAGTCCATCCGACAGGTCCCCGGAGCAGTACTTC
>TRBV9|TRBJ2-2|NA|TRBD2
CASSVDQRGNTGELFF
TGTGCCAGCAGCGTAGACCAGCGGGGGAACACCGGGGAGCTGTTTTTT
>TRBV4-2|TRBJ2-5|NA|TRBD2
CASSPGLGHAQYF
TGTGCCAGTTCCCCGGGACTAGGGCACGCCCAGTACTTC
>TRBV27|TRBJ2-5|NA|NA
CASRHNEGEETQYF
TGTGCCAGCAGACACAATGAAGGGGAAGAGACCCAGTACTTC
>TRBV7-7|TRBJ2-5|NA|NA
CASSLSPGEEETQYF
TGTGCCAGCAGCTTATCCCCGGGGGAGGAAGAGACCCAGTACTTC
>TRBV6-5|TRBJ1-4|NA|NA
CASSSYGTTNEKLFF
TGTGCCAGCAGTTCCTACGGAACAACTAATGAAAAACTGTTTTTT
>TRBV27|TRBJ1-1|NA|NA
CASIPRGLMNTEAFF
TGTGCCAGCATTCCCCGGGGATTAATGAACACTGAAGCTTTCTTT
>TRBV10-3|TRBJ2-1|NA|NA
CAISDPDLYNEQFF
TGTGCCATCAGTGACCCGGACTTATACAATGAGCAGTTCTTC